The 7 T cell receptor beta chains given below trace back to one sample, sequenced in a study of T cells in Graves' hyperthyroidism and ophthalmopathy. Amplification targeted TCR beta CDR3 regions from RNA transcripts. TCR CDR3 underwent first-round RT-PCR with the HTBI primer set. MiXCR, applied by TCRdb to the multiplex PCR reads, yields one record per CDR3 protein. The table includes 300,000 to 400,000 distinct CDR3 sequences, 18% detected once. The sample taken for sequencing was blood. Receptors were obtained from a woman aged 45-65 years with Graves' hyperthyroidism.

There are many counts of this clonotype. V and J are TRBV12-3 or TRBV12-4 and TRBJ1-5; TRBD1 matches 8 bases. With V trimmed by 4 bases and J by 7 bases, 12 bases remained unmatched. The CDR3 is 16 amino acids. The CDR3 DNA reads as TGTGCCAGCAGTTCAAGGGGAGGCGGACAGGGACAGCCCCAGCATTTT. It codes for CASSSRGGGQGQPQHF.

This clonotype was counted at least ten times. The chain has TRBV11-2 and TRBJ2-1, with TRBD2 as a possible D gene (5 bases). The V and J ends lost 6 bases and 0 bases respectively, with 18 bases between them. The CDR3 contains 17 residues. Per the germline V gene, CDR1 is SGHAT and CDR2 is FQNNGV. CDR3: CASSSNGVRSSYNEQFF. CDR3 bases: TGTGCCAGCAGTTCAAACGGGGTACGCAGCTCCTACAATGAGCAGTTCTTC.

The rearrangement joins TRBV29-1 to TRBJ1-2; 9 bases are a match to TRBD1. The CDR3 consists of 14 residues. Germline CDR1 SQVTM, CDR2 ANQGSEA. V shed 6 bases and J 7 bases; nucleotides not matched to a gene: 12. The DNA of the CDR3 is TGCAGCGTCGGGTCCGTTAGGACAGGGGTTGGCTACACCTTC. Its translation is CSVGSVRTGVGYTF.

Many counts were recorded for this clonotype. The CDR3 protein is CSADGQGASYNEQFF. In nucleotides, the CDR3 is TGCAGTGCGGATGGACAGGGGGCCTCCTACAATGAGCAGTTCTTC. The J gene is TRBJ2-1, the V gene TRBV20-1; 11 nucleotides match TRBD1. This CDR3 is built from 15 residues. The V gene end was trimmed by 6 bases and the J gene end by 0 bases; junction bases not matched to a gene: 4. The germline V gene has CDR1 DFQATT and CDR2 SNEGSKA (reference sequence).

This clonotype has more than one count but fewer than ten. The junction does not match germline at one end; this may be a read error. CDR3: CAWRRTSGTGGLFF. The CDR3 nucleotides are TGTGCCTGGAGGCGTACTAGCGGCACCGGGGGGCTGTTTTTT. V usage is TRBV30 and J usage is TRBJ2-2, with 8 nucleotides matching TRBD2. Germline V gene sequence: CDR1 GTSNPN, CDR2 SVGIG (reference sequence). CDR3 size: 14 residues.

This clonotype was detected only a few times. V usage is TRBV30 and J usage is TRBJ1-3; tentative D call: TRBD1 (5 bases). V shed 0 bases and J shed 3 bases, with 9 bases lying between them. Germline CDR1 is GTSNPN and CDR2 is SVGIG (reference sequence). CDR3 size: 14 residues. CDR3 sequence (DNA): TGTGCCTGGAGTGTTGGGGGGAATGGAAACACCATATATTTT. This encodes CAWSVGGNGNTIYF.

The chain carries TRBV12-3 or TRBV12-4 and TRBJ1-5; D unclear. The CDR3 is made up of 13 amino acids. V was shortened by 5 bases and J by 3 bases, with 8 bases between the two germline ends. CDR3 DNA: TGTGCCAGCAGTCCTCAAGTCAATCAGCCCCAGCATTTT. Its translation is CASSPQVNQPQHF.